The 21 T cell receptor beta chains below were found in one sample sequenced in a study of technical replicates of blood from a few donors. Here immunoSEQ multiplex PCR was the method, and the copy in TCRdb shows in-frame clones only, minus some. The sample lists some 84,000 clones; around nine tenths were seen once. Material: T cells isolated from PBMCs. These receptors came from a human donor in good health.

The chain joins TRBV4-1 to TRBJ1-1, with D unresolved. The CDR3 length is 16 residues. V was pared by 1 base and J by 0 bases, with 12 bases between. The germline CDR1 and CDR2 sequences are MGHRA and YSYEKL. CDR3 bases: TGCGCCAGCAGCCAAGCTGTCGAGAGAATGAACACTGAAGCTTTCTTT. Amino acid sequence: CASSQAVERMNTEAFF.

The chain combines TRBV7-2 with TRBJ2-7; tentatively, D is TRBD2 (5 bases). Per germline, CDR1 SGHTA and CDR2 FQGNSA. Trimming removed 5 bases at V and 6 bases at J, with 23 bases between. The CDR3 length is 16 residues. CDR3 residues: CASSPTLLTRRGEQYF. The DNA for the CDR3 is TGTGCCAGCAGCCCCACCTTACTCACACGACGGGGCGAGCAGTACTTC.

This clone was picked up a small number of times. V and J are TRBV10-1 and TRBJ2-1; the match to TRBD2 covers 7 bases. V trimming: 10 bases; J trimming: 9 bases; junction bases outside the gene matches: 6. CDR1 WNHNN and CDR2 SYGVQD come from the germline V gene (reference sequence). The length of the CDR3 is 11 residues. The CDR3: CATSGLGEQFF. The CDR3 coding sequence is TGCGCCACCTCTGGACTAGGTGAGCAGTTCTTC.

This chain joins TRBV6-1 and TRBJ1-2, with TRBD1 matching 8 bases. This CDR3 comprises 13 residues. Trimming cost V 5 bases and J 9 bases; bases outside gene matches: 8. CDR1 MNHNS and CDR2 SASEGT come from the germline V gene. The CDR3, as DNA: TGTGCCAGCAGTTCGGACAGGGCCGCGAGCTACACCTTC. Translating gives CASSSDRAASYTF.

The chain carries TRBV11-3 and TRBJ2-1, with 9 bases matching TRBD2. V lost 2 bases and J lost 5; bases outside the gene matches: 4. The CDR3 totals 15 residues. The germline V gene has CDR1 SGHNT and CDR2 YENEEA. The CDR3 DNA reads TGTGCCAGCAGCTTATGGCGGGAGGGCCACAATGAGCAGTTCTTC. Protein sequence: CASSLWREGHNEQFF.

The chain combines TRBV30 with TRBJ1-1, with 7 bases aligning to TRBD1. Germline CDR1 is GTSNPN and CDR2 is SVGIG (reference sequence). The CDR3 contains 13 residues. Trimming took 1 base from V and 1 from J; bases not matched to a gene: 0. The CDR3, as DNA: TGTGCCTGGAGTGGGACAGGGAACACTGAAGCTTTCTTT. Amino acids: CAWSGTGNTEAFF.

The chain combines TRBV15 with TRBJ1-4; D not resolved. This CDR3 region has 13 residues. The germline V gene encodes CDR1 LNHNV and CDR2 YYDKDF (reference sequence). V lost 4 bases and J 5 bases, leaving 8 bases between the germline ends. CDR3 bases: TGTGCCACCAGCACCAGAAGAAATGAAAAACTGTTTTTT. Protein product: CATSTRRNEKLFF.

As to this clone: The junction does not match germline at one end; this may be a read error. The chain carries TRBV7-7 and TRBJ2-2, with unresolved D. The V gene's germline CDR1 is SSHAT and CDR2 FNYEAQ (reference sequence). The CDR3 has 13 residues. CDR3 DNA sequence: TGTGCTAGCAGCTCACAGTACACCGGGGAGCTGTTTTTT. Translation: CASSSQYTGELFF.

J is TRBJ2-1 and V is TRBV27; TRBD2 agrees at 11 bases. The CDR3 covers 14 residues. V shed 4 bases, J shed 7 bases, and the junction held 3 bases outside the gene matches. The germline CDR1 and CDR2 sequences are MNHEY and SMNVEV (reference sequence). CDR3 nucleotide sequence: TGTGCCAGCAGTTGGGGACTAGCGGCGAATGAGCAGTTCTTC. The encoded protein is CASSWGLAANEQFF.

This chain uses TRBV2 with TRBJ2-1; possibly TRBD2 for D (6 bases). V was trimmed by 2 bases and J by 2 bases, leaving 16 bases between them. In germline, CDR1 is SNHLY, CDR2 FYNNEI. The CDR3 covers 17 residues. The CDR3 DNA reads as TGTGCCAGCAGTGAAACACCTGGGACTTCGGCCTACAATGAGCAGTTCTTC. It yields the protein CASSETPGTSAYNEQFF. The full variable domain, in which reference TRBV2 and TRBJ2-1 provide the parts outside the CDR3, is EPEVTQTPSHQVTQMGQEVILRCVPISNHLYFYWYRQILGQKVEFLVSFYNNEISEKSEIFDDQFSVERPDGSNFTLKIRSTKLEDSAMYFCASSETPGTSAYNEQFFGPGTRLTVL.

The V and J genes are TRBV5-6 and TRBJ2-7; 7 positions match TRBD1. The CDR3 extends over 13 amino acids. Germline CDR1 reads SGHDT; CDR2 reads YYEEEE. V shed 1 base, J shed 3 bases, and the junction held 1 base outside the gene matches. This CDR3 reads CASSLRQGYEQYF. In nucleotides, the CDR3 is TGTGCCAGCAGCTTGAGACAGGGCTACGAGCAGTACTTC.

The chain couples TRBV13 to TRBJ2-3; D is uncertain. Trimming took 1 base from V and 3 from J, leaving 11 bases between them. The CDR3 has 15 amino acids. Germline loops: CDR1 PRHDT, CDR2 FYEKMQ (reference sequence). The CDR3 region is CASSLDTTKTDTQYF. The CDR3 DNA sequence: TGTGCCAGCAGCTTAGACACTACCAAAACAGATACGCAGTATTTT.

The CDR3 DNA follows: TGCAGCGTGTACGCGGGAGTTCTCACAGATACGCAGTATTTT. Its translation is CSVYAGVLTDTQYF. This chain links TRBV29-1 with TRBJ2-3; 7 nucleotides align to TRBD2. CDR1 is SQVTM, CDR2 ANQGSEA, per germline. The CDR3 extends over 14 amino acids. Losses at the gene ends were 6 bases for V and 2 bases for J; bases not matched to a gene: 8.

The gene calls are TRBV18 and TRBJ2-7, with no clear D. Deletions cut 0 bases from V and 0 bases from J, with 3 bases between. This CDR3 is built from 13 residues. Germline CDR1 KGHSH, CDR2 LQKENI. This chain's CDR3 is CASSPPFSYEQYF. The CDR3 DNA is TGTGCCAGCTCACCACCCTTCTCCTACGAGCAGTACTTC.

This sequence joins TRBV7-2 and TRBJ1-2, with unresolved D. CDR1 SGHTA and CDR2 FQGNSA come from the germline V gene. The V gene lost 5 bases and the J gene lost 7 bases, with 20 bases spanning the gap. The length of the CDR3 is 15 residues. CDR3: CASSPQSGQAGGYTF. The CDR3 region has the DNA TGTGCCAGCAGCCCGCAGTCCGGGCAGGCGGGTGGCTACACCTTC.

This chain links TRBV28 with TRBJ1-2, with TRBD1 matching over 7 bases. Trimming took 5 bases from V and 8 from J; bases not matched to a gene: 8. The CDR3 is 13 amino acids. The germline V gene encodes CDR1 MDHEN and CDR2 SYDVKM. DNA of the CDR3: TGTGCCAGCAGTCCTCGGACAGGATGGGGCTACACCTTC. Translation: CASSPRTGWGYTF.

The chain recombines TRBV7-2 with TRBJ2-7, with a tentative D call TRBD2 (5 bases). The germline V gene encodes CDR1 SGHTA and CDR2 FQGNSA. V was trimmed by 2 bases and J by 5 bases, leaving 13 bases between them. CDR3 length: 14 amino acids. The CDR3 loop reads CASSLTRSGDEQYF. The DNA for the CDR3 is TGTGCCAGCAGCTTAACCAGAAGCGGAGACGAGCAGTACTTC.

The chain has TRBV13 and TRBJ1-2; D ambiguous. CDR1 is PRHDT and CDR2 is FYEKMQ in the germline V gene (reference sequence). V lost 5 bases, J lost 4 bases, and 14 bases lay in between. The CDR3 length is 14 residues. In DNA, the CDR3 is TGTGCCAGCAGCAACTGGCACAGTTCCTATGGCTACACCTTC. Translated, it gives CASSNWHSSYGYTF.

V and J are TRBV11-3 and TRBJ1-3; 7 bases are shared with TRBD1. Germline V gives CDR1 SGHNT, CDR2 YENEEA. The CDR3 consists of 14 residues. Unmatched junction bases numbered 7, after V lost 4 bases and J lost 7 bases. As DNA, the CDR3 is TGTGCCAGCAGCTCCGAGACAGGGTGCAACACCATATATTTT. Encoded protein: CASSSETGCNTIYF.

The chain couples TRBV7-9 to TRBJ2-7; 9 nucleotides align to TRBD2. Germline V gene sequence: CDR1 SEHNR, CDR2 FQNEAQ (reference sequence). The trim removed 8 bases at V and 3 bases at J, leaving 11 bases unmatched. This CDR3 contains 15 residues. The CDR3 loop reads CASEGALAGSYEQYF. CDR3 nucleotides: TGTGCCAGCGAGGGGGCCCTAGCGGGAAGCTACGAGCAGTACTTC.

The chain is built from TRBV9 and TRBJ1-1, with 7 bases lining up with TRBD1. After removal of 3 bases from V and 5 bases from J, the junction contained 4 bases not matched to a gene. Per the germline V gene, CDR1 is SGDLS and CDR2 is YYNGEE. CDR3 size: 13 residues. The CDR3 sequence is CASSAPGGTEAFF. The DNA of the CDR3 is TGTGCCAGCAGCGCTCCAGGGGGGACTGAAGCTTTCTTT. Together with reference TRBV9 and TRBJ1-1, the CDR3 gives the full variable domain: DSGVTQTPKHLITATGQRVTLRCSPRSGDLSVYWYQQSLDQGLQFLIQYYNGEERAKGNILERFSAQQFPDLHSELNLSSLELGDSALYFCASSAPGGTEAFFGQGTRLTVV.